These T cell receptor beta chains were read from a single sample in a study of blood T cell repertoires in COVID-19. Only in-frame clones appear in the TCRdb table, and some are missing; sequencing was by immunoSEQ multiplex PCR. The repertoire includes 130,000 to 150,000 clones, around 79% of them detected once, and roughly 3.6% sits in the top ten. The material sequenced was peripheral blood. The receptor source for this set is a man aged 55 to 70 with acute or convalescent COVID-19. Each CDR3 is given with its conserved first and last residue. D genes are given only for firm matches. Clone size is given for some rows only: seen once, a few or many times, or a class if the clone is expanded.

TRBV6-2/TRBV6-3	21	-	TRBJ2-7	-	TGTGCCAGCAGCCAGGCAGGACCGCGGCAAGCGGCCCAAACGGGTTCCTACGAGCAGTACTTC	CASSQAGPRQAAQTGSYEQYF
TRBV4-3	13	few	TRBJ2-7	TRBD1	TGCGCCAGCAGCCAAACAGGGGGCTACGAGCAGTACTTC	CASSQTGGYEQYF
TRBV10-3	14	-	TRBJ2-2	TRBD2	TGTGCCATCAGCACGGGGCGGGAGGCCGGGGAGCTGTTTTTT	CAISTGREAGELFF
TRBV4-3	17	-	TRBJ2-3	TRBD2	TGCGCCAGCAGCCAAGGAGGGACTAGCGGGAGAGGAGGCGCGCAGTATTTT	CASSQGGTSGRGGAQYF
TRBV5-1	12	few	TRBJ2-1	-	TGCGCCAGCAGCTTAGAGGGATATGAGCAGTTCTTC	CASSLEGYEQFF
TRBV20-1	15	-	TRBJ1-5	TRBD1	TGCAGTGCTAGTGCCGGGACAGGGGCAAATCAGCCCCAGCATTTT	CSASAGTGANQPQHF
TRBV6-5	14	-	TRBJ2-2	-	TGTGCCAGCAGGCCTACGCGGGTTTCCGGGGAGCTGTTTTTT	CASRPTRVSGELFF
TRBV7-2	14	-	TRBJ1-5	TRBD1	TGTGCCAGCAGCTTAAGACAGGGAGATCAGCCCCAGCATTTT	CASSLRQGDQPQHF
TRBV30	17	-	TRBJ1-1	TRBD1	TGTGCCTGGAGAGAAACTTGGACAGGGGTCAGGAGCACTGAAGCTTTCTTT	CAWRETWTGVRSTEAFF
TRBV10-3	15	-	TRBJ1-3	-	TGTGCCAGTGCGCAGCAGGGAGGGTCTGGAAACACCATATATTTT	CASAQQGGSGNTIYF
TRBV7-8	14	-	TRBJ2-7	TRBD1	TGTGCCAGTCAGGGGGCGTACGGGTCACACGAGCAGTACTTC	CASQGAYGSHEQYF
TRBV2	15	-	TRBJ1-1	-	TGTGCCAGCAGTGAATTCCCGGGGGGTAACACTGAAGCTTTCTTT	CASSEFPGGNTEAFF
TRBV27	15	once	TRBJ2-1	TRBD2	TGTGCCAGCAGTTCAAGGGACGGGGGGAACAATGAGCAGTTCTTC	CASSSRDGGNNEQFF
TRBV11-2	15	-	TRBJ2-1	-	TGTGCCAGCAGCTTAGGAATAGCCCAACATAATGAGCAGTTCTTC	CASSLGIAQHNEQFF
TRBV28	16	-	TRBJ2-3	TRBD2	TGTGCCAGCAGTTCGGATCTAGCGGGAGATTGGGATACGCAGTATTTT	CASSSDLAGDWDTQYF
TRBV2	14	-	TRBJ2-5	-	TGTGCCAGCATCCGGGGGGCAGACCAAGAGACCCAGTACTTC	CASIRGADQETQYF
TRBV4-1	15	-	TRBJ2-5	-	TGCGCCAGCAGCCAGAGAATAGCTAGCGCTGAGACCCAGTACTTC	CASSQRIASAETQYF
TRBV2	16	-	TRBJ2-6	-	TGTGCCAGCAGTAAAGAACAGGGGACTGGGGCCAACGTCCTGACCTTC	CASSKEQGTGANVLTF
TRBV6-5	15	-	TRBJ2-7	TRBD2	TGTGCCAGCAGGGGGGGTGCGGGAGGAACCTACGAGCAGTACTTC	CASRGGAGGTYEQYF
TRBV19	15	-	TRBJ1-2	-	TGTGCCAGTAGTATTGTCCCAGCGGGAGACTATGGCTACACCTTC	CASSIVPAGDYGYTF